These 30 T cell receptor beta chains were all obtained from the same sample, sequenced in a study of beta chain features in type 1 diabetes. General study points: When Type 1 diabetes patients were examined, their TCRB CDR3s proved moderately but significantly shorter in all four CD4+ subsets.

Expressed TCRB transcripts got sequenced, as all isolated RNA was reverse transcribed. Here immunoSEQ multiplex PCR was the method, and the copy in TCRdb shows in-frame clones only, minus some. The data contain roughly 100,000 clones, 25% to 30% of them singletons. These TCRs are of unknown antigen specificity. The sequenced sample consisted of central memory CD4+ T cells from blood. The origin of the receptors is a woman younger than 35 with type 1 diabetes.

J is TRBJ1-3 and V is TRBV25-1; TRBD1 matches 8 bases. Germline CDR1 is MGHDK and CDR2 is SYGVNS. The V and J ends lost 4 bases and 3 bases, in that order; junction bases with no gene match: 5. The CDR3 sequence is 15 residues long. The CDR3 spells CASSGPGTGGNTIYF. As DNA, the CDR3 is TGTGCCAGCAGTGGCCCGGGGACAGGTGGAAACACCATATATTTT.

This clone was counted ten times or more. The CDR3 region has the DNA TGCAGCGTTGTAGCGACTAGCGGGAGGGCCCGGGGGCAGTATTTT. It codes for CSVVATSGRARGQYF. The rearrangement joins TRBV29-1 to TRBJ2-3; 14 bases line up with TRBD2. J lost 11 bases, V lost 4 bases, and 11 bases had no gene match. The CDR3 sequence is 15 residues long. The V gene's germline CDR1 is SQVTM and CDR2 ANQGSEA.

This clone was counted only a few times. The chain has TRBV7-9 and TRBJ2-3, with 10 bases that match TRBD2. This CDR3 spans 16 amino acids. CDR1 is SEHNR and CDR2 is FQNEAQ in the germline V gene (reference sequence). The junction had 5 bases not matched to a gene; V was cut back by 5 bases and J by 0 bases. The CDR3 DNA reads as TGTGCCAGCAGCACCCGGGGACTAGCGAGCACAGATACGCAGTATTTT. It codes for CASSTRGLASTDTQYF.

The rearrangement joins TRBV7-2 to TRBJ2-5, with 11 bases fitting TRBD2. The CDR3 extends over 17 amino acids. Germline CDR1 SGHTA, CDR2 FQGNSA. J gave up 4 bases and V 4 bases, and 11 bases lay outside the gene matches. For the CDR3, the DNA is TGTGCCAGCAGCTCCCGGAGGGGTAGCGGGAGGGGAGAGACCCAGTACTTC. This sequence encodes CASSSRRGSGRGETQYF.

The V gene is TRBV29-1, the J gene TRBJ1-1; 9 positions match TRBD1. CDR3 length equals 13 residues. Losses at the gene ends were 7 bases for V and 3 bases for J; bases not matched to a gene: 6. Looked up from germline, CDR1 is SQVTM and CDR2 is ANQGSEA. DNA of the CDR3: TGCAGCGCCCGGACAGGGGTTGACACTGAAGCTTTCTTT. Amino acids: CSARTGVDTEAFF.

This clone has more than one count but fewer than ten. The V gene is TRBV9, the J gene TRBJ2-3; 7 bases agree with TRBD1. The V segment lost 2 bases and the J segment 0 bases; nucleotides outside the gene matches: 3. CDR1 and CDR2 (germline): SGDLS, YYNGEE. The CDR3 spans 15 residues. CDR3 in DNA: TGTGCCAGCAGCGTGAGGACAGGAAGCACAGATACGCAGTATTTT. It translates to CASSVRTGSTDTQYF.

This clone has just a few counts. The CDR3 DNA reads as TGTGCCAGCAGCTCGAGAGATGACATGGCCGGGGAGCTGTTTTTT. Protein: CASSSRDDMAGELFF. V and J are TRBV7-8 and TRBJ2-2; D uncertain. V lost 4 bases and J lost 6, with 15 bases in between. The CDR3 covers 15 residues. Germline V gene data show CDR1 as SGHVS and CDR2 as FQNEAQ.

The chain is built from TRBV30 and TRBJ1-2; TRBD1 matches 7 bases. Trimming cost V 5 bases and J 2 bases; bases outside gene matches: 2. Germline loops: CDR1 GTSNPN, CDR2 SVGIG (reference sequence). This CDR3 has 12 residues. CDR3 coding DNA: TGTGCCTGGCTGACAGGGAACTATGGCTACACCTTC. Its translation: CAWLTGNYGYTF.

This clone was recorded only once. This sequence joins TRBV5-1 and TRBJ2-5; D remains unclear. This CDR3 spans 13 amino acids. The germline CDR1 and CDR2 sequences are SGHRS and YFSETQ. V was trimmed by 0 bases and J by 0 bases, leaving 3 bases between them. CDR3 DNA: TGCGCCAGCAGCTTGGGAGACCAAGAGACCCAGTACTTC. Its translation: CASSLGDQETQYF.

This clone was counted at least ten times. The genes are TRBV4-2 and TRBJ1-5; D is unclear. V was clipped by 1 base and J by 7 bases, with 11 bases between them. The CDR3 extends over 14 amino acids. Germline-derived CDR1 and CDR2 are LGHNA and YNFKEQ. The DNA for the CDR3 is TGTGCCAGCAGCCAAGGTCAGACGGGACAGCCCCAGCATTTT. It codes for CASSQGQTGQPQHF.

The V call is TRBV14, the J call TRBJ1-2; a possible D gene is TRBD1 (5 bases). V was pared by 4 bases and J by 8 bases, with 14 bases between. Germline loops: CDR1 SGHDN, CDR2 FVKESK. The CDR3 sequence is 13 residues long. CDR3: CASSRGGKRGYTF. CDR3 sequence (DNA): TGTGCCAGCAGCCGCGGGGGTAAAAGGGGCTACACCTTC.

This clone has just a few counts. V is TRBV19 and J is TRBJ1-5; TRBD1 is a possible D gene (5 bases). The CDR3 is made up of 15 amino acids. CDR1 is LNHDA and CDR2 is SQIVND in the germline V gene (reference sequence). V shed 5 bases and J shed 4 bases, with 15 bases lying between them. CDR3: CASSYQGVGNQPQHF. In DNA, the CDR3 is TGTGCCAGTAGTTACCAGGGTGTTGGGAATCAGCCCCAGCATTTT.

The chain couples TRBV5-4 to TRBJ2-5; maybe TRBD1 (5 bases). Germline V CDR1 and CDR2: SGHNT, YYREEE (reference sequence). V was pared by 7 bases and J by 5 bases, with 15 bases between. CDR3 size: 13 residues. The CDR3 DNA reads TGTGCCAGCCGCTCAGGGATAACGGAGACCCAGTACTTC. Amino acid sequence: CASRSGITETQYF.

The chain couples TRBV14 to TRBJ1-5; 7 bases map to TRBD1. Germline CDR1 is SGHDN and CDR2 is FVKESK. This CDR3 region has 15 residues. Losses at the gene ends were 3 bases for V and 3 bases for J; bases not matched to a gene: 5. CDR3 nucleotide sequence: TGTGCCAGCAGCCATCGGACAGGAGTCAATCAGCCCCAGCATTTT. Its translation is CASSHRTGVNQPQHF.

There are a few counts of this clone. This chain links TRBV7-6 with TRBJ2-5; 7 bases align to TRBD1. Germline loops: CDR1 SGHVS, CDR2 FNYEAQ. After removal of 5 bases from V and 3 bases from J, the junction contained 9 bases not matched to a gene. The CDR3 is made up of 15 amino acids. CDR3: CASSPDRPPEETQYF. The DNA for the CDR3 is TGTGCCAGCAGCCCGGACAGGCCCCCTGAAGAGACCCAGTACTTC.

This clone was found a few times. Here the CDR3 reads CASSYTVNTEAFF. For the CDR3, the DNA is TGTGCCAGCAGTTACACGGTGAACACTGAAGCTTTCTTT. The chain carries TRBV6-5 and TRBJ1-1; D gene ambiguous. The germline V gene has CDR1 MNHEY and CDR2 SVGAGI. This CDR3 spans 13 amino acids. Trimming took off 2 bases at V and 0 bases at J, with 4 bases between the two ends.

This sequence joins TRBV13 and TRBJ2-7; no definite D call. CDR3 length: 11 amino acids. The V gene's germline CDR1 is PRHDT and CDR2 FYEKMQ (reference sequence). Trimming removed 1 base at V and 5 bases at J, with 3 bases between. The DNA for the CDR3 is TGTGCCAGCAGCTTAGTCGACGAGCAGTACTTC. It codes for CASSLVDEQYF.

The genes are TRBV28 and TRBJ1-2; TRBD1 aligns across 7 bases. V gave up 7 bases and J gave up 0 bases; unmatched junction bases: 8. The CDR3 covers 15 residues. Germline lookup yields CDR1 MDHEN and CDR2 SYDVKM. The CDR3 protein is CASNLPGQPNYGYTF. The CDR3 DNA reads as TGTGCCAGCAACCTACCGGGACAGCCTAACTATGGCTACACCTTC.

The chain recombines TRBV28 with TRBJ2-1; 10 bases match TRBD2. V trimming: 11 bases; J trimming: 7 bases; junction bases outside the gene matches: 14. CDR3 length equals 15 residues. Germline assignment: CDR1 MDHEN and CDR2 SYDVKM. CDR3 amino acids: CAHNQAGGLNNEQFF. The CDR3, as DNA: TGTGCCCATAACCAAGCGGGAGGGTTAAATAATGAGCAGTTCTTC.

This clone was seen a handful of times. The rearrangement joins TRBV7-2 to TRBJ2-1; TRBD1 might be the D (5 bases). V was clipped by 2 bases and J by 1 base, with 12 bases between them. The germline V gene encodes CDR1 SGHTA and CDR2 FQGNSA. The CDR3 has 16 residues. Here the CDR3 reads CASSLLGAASYNEQFF. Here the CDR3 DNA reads TGTGCCAGCAGCTTATTAGGGGCAGCGTCCTACAATGAGCAGTTCTTC.

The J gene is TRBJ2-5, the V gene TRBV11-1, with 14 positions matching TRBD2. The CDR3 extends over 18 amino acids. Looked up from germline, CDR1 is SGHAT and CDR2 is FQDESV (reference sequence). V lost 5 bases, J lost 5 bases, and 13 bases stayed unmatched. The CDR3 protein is CASSPVPGLAGVWETQYF. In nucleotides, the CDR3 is TGTGCCAGCAGCCCCGTCCCGGGACTAGCGGGAGTATGGGAGACCCAGTACTTC.

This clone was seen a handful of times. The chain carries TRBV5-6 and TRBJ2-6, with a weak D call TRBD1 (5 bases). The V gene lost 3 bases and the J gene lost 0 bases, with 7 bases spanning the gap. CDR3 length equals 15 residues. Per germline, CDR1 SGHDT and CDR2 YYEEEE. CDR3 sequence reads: CASSYDSSGANVLTF. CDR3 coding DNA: TGTGCCAGCAGCTATGACAGCTCTGGGGCCAACGTCCTGACTTTC. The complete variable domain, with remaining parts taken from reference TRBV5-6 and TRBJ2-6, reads DAGVTQSPTHLIKTRGQQVTLRCSPKSGHDTVSWYQQALGQGPQFIFQYYEEEERQRGNFPDRFSGHQFPNYSSELNVNALLLGDSALYLCASSYDSSGANVLTFGAGSRLTVL.

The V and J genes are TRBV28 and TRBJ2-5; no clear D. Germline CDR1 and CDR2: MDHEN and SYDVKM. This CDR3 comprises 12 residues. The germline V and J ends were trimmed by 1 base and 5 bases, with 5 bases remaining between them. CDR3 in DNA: TGTGCCAGCAGTTTATCGGTCGAGACCCAGTACTTC. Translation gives CASSLSVETQYF.

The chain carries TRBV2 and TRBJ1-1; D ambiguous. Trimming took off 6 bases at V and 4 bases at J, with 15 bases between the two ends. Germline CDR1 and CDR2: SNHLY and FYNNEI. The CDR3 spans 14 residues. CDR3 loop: CASRSEALGTEAFF. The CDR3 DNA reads TGTGCCAGCAGGTCAGAGGCCCTGGGCACTGAAGCTTTCTTT.

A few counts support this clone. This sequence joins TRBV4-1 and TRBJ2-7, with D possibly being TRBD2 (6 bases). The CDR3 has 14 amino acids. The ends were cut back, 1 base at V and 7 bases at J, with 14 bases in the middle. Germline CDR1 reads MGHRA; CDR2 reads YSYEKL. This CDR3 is CASSQAAGLGEQYF. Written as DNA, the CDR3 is TGCGCCAGCAGCCAAGCGGCGGGACTCGGGGAGCAGTACTTC.

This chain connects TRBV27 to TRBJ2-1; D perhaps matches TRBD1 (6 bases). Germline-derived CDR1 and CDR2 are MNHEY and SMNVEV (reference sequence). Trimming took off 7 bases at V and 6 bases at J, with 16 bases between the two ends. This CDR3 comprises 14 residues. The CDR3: CASTPGDISNEQFF. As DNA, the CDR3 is TGTGCCAGCACCCCCGGGGACATTAGCAATGAGCAGTTCTTC.

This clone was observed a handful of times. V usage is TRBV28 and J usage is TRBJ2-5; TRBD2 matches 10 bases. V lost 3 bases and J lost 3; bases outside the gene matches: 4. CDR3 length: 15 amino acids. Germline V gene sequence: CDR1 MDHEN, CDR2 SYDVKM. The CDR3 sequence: CASSFRTSGKETQYF. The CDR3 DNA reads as TGTGCCAGCAGTTTTAGGACTAGCGGAAAAGAGACCCAGTACTTC. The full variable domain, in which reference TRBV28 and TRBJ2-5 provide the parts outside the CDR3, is DVKVTQSSRYLVKRTGEKVFLECVQDMDHENMFWYRQDPGLGLRLIYFSYDVKMKEKGDIPEGYSVSREKKERFSLILESASTNQTSMYLCASSFRTSGKETQYFGPGTRLLVL.

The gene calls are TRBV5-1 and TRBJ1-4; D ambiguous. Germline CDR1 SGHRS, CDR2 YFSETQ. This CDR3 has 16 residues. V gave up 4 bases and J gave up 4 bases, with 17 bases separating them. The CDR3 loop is CASSPGIDGLNEKLFF. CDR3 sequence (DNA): TGCGCCAGCAGCCCGGGAATAGACGGCCTTAATGAAAAACTGTTTTTT.

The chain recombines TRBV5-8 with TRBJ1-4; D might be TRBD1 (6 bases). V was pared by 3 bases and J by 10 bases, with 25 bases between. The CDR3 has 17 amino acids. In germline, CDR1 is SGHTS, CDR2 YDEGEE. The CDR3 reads CASSSELQGLLPSKLFF. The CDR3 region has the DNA TGTGCCAGCAGCTCCGAGCTACAGGGTCTTCTACCTTCAAAACTGTTTTTT. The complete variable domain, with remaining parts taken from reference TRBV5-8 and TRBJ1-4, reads EAGVTQSPTHLIKTRGQQATLRCSPISGHTSVYWYQQALGLGLQFLLWYDEGEERNRGNFPPRFSGRQFPNYSSELNVNALELEDSALYLCASSSELQGLLPSKLFFGSGTQLSVL.

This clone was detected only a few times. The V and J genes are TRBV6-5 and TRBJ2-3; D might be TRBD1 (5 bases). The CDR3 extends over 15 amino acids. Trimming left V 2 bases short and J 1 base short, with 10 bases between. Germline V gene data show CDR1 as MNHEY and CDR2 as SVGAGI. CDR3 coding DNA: TGTGCCAGCAGTTACACAGGCCTAGGCACAGATACGCAGTATTTT. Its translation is CASSYTGLGTDTQYF.